Listed below are T cell receptor beta chains from one sample, sequenced in a study of blood T cell repertoires in COVID-19. Profiling relied on immunoSEQ multiplex PCR, and the TCRdb table lists in-frame clones only, not all of them. The sample carries 200,000 to 250,000 clones, approximately 84% recorded once. Sequencing was performed on peripheral blood. These receptors all stem from a woman in her 30s who had recovered from COVID-19. Both conserved end residues are part of each CDR3. D genes are given only for firm matches. For some rows the clone size is stated as once, few or many, or as a class when expanded; others skip it.

V,J,D,size,DNA,CDR3
TRBV5-1,TRBJ2-2,TRBD2,NA,TGCGCCAGCAGCTCTTCTAGCGGGAGGTTAGCCGGGGAGCTGTTTTTT,CASSSSSGRLAGELFF
TRBV27,TRBJ2-3,NA,NA,TGTGCCAGCAGTTTATATGCAGGGCGACGCACAGATACGCAGTATTTT,CASSLYAGRRTDTQYF
TRBV28,TRBJ2-1,NA,NA,TGTGCCAGCAGTTTGCTAGCGCAGGGAAGCTACAATGAGCAGTTCTTC,CASSLLAQGSYNEQFF
TRBV30,TRBJ1-1,NA,NA,TGTGCCTGGAGTGCCCAGTACGAAGCTTTCTTT,CAWSAQYEAFF
TRBV28,TRBJ1-1,TRBD1,NA,TGTGCCAGCAGTTTAAGGGGCGACAGGGGGTTTACTGAAGCTTTCTTT,CASSLRGDRGFTEAFF
TRBV10-1,TRBJ2-4,NA,few,TGCGCCAGAAAAAGGGGGGAGGGGACTACAGCAAACATTCAGTACTTC,CARKRGEGTTANIQYF
TRBV28,TRBJ1-1,NA,NA,TGTGCCAGCAGAGCCTCACAGGGATCGGCTGAAGCTTTCTTT,CASRASQGSAEAFF
TRBV7-9,TRBJ2-7,NA,NA,TGTGCCAGCAGCAGTACATCCGACGAGCAGTACTTC,CASSSTSDEQYF
TRBV27,TRBJ2-7,NA,NA,TGTGCCAGCAGTTTAAGGGGGACGGTAGACTTCTACGAGCAGTACTTC,CASSLRGTVDFYEQYF
TRBV4-2,TRBJ1-5,NA,NA,TGTGCCAGCAGCCAAGATGCCGCACAGGGTGATCAGCCCCAGCATTTT,CASSQDAAQGDQPQHF
TRBV7-3,TRBJ2-2,NA,NA,TGTGCCAGCACCTTCCATCAGGGAAACACCGGGGAGCTGTTTTTT,CASTFHQGNTGELFF
TRBV23-1,TRBJ2-3,NA,NA,TGCGCCAGCAGTTCGGACAGTATTTTTGCGGGCACAGATACGCAGTATTTT,CASSSDSIFAGTDTQYF
TRBV7-2,TRBJ1-4,NA,NA,TGTGCCAGCAGCTTAAGGCCAGGGGCTGGGAATGAAAAACTGTTTTTT,CASSLRPGAGNEKLFF
TRBV5-1,TRBJ2-1,TRBD1,NA,TGCGCCAGCAGCTTGTCTACGGGACAGGGGCATGAGCAGTTCTTC,CASSLSTGQGHEQFF
TRBV5-1,TRBJ1-1,NA,NA,TGCGCCAGCAGCTCGGGCCACGGGGCTGAAGCTTTCTTT,CASSSGHGAEAFF
TRBV28,TRBJ2-1,TRBD2,NA,TGTGCCAGCTTTAGCGGGAGCTCCTACAATGAGCAGTTCTTC,CASFSGSSYNEQFF
TRBV2,TRBJ2-7,NA,NA,TGTGCCAGCAGAGGGGACTTCCTGGAGCAGTACTTC,CASRGDFLEQYF
TRBV6-5,TRBJ2-3,TRBD2,NA,TGTGCCAGCACCTTAGCGGGAGCCACAGATACGCAGTATTTT,CASTLAGATDTQYF
TRBV21-1,TRBJ2-1,NA,NA,TGTGCCAGCAGCAGGGGACTAGCGGTTAGCTCCTACAATGAGCAGTTCTTC,CASSRGLAVSSYNEQFF
TRBV3-1/TRBV3-2,TRBJ2-2,TRBD2,once,TGTGCCAGCACCGGACCTAGCGGAGCCACCGGGGAGCTGTTTTTT,CASTGPSGATGELFF
TRBV28,TRBJ2-3,TRBD1,NA,TGTGCCAGCACCTTAACAGGGGCAGGAGATACGCAGTATTTT,CASTLTGAGDTQYF
TRBV18,TRBJ2-2,TRBD1,NA,TGTGCCAGCTCATCGGGACAGGGAACGAACACCGGGGAGCTGTTTTTT,CASSSGQGTNTGELFF
TRBV6-2/TRBV6-3,TRBJ1-5,TRBD1,few,TGTGCCAGCAGCCGAGCCGGGACAGGCAAAACCAATCAGCCCCAGCATTTT,CASSRAGTGKTNQPQHF
TRBV30,TRBJ2-1,NA,NA,TGTGCCTGGAGTGCCCTTATTTCCCTTTTATACAATGAGCAGTTCTTC,CAWSALISLLYNEQFF
TRBV9,TRBJ2-1,NA,NA,TGTGCCAGCAGCGGGGATGGGGGGAGGATGGGTGAGCAGTTCTTC,CASSGDGGRMGEQFF
TRBV3-1/TRBV3-2,TRBJ1-2,NA,NA,TGTGCCAGCAGCCAAGATTCCGGAGTGAACTATGGCTACACCTTC,CASSQDSGVNYGYTF
TRBV19,TRBJ2-5,TRBD2,NA,TGTGCCAGTAGTGCCTTCGGGACTAGCGGGAGGCCCCAAGAGACCCAGTACTTC,CASSAFGTSGRPQETQYF
TRBV13,TRBJ2-7,TRBD2,NA,TGTGCCAGCAGCTTTCGGACTAGCGGACCCTACGAGCAGTACTTC,CASSFRTSGPYEQYF
TRBV5-1,TRBJ2-3,TRBD2,NA,TGCGCCAGCAGCTTAACTAGCGCAGATACGCAGTATTTT,CASSLTSADTQYF